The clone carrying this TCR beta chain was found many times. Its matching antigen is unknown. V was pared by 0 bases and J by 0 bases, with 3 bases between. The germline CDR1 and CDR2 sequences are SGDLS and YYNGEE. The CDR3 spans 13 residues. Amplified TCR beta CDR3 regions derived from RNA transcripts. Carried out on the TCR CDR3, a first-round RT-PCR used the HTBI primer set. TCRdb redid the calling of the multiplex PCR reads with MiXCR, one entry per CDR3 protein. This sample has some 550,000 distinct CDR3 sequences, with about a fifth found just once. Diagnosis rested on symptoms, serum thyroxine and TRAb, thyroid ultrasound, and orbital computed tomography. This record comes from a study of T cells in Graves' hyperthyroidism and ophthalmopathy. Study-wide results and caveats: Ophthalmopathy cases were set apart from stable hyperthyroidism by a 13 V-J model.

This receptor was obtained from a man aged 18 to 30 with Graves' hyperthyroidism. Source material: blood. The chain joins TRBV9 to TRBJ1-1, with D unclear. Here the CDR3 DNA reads TGTGCCAGCAGCGTAGCGATGAACACTGAAGCTTTCTTT. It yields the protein CASSVAMNTEAFF.